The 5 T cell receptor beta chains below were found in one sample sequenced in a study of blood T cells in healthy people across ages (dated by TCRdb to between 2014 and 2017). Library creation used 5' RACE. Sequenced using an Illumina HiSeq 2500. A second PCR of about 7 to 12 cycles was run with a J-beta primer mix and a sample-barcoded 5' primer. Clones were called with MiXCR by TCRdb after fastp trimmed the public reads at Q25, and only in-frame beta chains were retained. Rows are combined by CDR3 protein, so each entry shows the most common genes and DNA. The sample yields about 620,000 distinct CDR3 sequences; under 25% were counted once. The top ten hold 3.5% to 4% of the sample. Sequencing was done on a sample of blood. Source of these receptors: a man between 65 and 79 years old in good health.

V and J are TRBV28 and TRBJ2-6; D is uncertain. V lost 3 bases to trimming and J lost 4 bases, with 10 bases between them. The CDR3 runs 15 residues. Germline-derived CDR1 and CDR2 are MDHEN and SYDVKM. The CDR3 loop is CASSFPATGANVLTF. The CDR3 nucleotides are TGTGCCAGCAGTTTCCCCGCTACCGGGGCCAACGTCCTGACTTTC.

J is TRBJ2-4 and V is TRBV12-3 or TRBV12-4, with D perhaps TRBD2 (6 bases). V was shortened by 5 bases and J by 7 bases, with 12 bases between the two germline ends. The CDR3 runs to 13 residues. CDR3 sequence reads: CASSHRDFNIQYF. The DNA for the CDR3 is TGTGCCAGCAGTCACCGGGACTTTAACATTCAGTACTTC.

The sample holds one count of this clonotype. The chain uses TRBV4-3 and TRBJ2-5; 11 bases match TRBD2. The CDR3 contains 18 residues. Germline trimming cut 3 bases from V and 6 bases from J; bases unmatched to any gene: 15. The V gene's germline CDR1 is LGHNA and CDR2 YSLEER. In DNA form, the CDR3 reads TGCGCCAGCAGCCATCCACGACTAGCGGGAAATGGGTGGAAGACCCAGTACTTC. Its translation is CASSHPRLAGNGWKTQYF.

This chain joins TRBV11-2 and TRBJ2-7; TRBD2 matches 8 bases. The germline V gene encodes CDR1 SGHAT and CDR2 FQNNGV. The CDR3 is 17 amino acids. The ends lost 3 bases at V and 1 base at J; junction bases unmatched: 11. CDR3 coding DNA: TGTGCCAGCAGCTTTAGCAGTGCGGGACTAGTATCCTACGAGCAGTACTTC. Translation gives CASSFSSAGLVSYEQYF.

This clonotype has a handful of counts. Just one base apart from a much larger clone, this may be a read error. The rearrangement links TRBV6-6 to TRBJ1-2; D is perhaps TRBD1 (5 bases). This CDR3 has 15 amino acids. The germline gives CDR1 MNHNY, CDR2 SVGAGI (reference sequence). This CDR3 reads CTSSYSKMGRDGYTF. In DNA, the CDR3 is TGTACCAGCAGTTACTCGAAGATGGGGCGCGATGGCTACACCTTC.